The rows below give T cell receptor beta chains drawn from one sample of a study of circulating tumor DNA in untreated peripheral T-cell lymphoma. The repertoire was sequenced with immunoSEQ multiplex PCR; TCRdb's copy has only in-frame clones and lacks some. The profile shows about 7,500 clones, around 76% of them singletons. The specimen sequenced was tumor tissue. All receptors derive from a human donor with peripheral T-cell lymphoma. CDR3s include the opening cysteine and the closing phenylalanine or tryptophan. A D gene is named only where the DNA matches it firmly. The size of a clone is reported for some rows only, either as once, few or many, or as a class for expanded clones.

V gene,J gene,D gene,clone size,CDR3 protein,CDR3 DNA
TRBV6-8,TRBJ1-2,-,-,CASSYVTGSGGYTF,TGTGCCAGCAGTTATGTAACAGGGTCCGGCGGCTACACCTTC
TRBV11-3,TRBJ2-2,-,-,CASTRLRGQGTGELFF,TGTGCCAGCACCAGACTCCGGGGTCAGGGCACCGGGGAGCTGTTTTTT
TRBV6-8,TRBJ2-3,-,-,CAGAPGLRTDTQYF,TGTGCCGGTGCTCCGGGACTCCGCACAGATACGCAGTATTTT
TRBV6-8,TRBJ2-1,TRBD2,-,CASSQGLASHNEQFF,TGTGCCAGCAGTCAAGGACTAGCGTCACACAATGAGCAGTTCTTC
TRBV4-1,TRBJ1-5,-,-,CASSQTLAPRGSNQPQHF,TGCGCCAGCAGCCAAACTTTAGCTCCGCGGGGCTCCAATCAGCCCCAGCATTTT
TRBV10-2,TRBJ1-2,TRBD1,-,CASRGQGQSNYGYTF,TGCGCCAGCAGGGGACAGGGGCAATCCAACTATGGCTACACCTTC
TRBV18,TRBJ2-7,TRBD1,-,CASSPPGQGVEQYF,TGTGCCAGCTCACCGCCGGGACAGGGCGTCGAGCAGTACTTC
TRBV28,TRBJ1-1,-,-,CASSLGGGTEAFF,TGTGCCAGCAGTTTAGGTGGCGGCACTGAAGCTTTCTTT
TRBV29-1,TRBJ2-5,-,-,CSVYRSDRQETQYF,TGCAGCGTTTACCGAAGCGACAGACAAGAGACCCAGTACTTC
TRBV11-3,TRBJ1-3,-,-,CASSPGRHSGNTIYF,TGTGCTAGCAGCCCGGGACGGCACTCTGGAAACACCATATATTTT
TRBV6-7,TRBJ1-5,-,-,CASSESARHYQPQHF,TGTGCCAGCAGTGAATCTGCTAGGCACTATCAGCCCCAGCATTTT
TRBV6-8,TRBJ1-4,-,-,CASSQGRGAEKLFF,TGTGCCAGCAGCCAGGGGAGAGGTGCGGAAAAACTGTTTTTT
TRBV30,TRBJ2-7,TRBD2,few,CAWSDETGLADPYEQYF,TGTGCCTGGAGTGACGAAACCGGACTAGCGGATCCCTACGAGCAGTACTTC
TRBV2,TRBJ2-7,TRBD1,-,CASRGDRGYRFGEQYF,TGTGCCAGCAGGGGTGACAGGGGGTATCGGTTCGGCGAGCAGTACTTC
TRBV19,TRBJ2-1,-,-,CASSPDYSEQFF,TGTGCCAGTAGCCCGGACTATTCTGAGCAGTTCTTC
TRBV28,TRBJ1-2,TRBD1,once,CASRPGQGARGYTF,TGTGCCAGCAGACCGGGACAGGGGGCTCGTGGCTACACCTTC
TRBV11-3,TRBJ2-1,TRBD1,few,CASSTRDRDYNEQFF,TGTGCCAGCAGCACCCGGGACAGGGACTACAACGAGCAGTTCTTC
TRBV6-8,TRBJ2-2,TRBD1,-,CATMNRGQNTGELFF,TGTGCCACCATGAACAGGGGGCAGAACACCGGGGAGCTGTTTTTT
TRBV28,TRBJ1-2,TRBD1,once,CASSSPGQGFYGYTF,TGTGCCAGCAGTTCTCCGGGACAGGGGTTCTACGGCTACACCTTC
TRBV19,TRBJ2-1,TRBD1,medium-sized,CASRHRDRGMNEQFF,TGTGCCAGTAGACACCGGGACAGGGGCATGAATGAGCAGTTCTTC
TRBV29-1,TRBJ1-5,-,-,CSVSFGLGGDQPQHF,TGCAGCGTTTCTTTTGGACTCGGGGGCGATCAGCCCCAGCATTTT
TRBV10-2,TRBJ1-4,TRBD1,few,CASSESSGGVGKLFF,TGCGCCAGCAGTGAGTCATCAGGGGGCGTAGGAAAACTGTTTTTT
TRBV6-8,TRBJ2-2,-,-,CASSLQGGDTGELFF,TGTGCCAGCAGTCTCCAGGGGGGGGACACCGGGGAGTTGTTTTTT